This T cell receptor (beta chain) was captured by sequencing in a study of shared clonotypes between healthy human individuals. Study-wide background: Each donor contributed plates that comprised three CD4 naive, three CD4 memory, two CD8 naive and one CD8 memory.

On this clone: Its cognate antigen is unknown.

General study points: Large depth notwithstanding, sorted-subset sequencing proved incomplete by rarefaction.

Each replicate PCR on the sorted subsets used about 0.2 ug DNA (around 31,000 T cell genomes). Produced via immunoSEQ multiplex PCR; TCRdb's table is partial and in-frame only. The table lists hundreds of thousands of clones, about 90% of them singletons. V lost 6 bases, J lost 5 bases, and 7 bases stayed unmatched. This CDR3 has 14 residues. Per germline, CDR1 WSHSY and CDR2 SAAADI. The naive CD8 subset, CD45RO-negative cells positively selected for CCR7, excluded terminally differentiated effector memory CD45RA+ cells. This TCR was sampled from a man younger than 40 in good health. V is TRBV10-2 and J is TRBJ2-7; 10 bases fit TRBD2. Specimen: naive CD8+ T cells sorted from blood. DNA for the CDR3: TGCGCCAGCAGGGTAGCCGGGACTAGCGACGAGCAGTACTTC. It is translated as CASRVAGTSDEQYF.